These T cell receptor beta chains were read from a single sample in a study of blood T cell repertoires in COVID-19. Clones were read by immunoSEQ multiplex PCR, and TCRdb kept only the in-frame ones, dropping some. The sample has 150,000 to 170,000 clones; 76% are singletons. Sample: peripheral blood. The origin of the receptors is a woman older than 75 with acute or convalescent COVID-19. The CDR3 runs from the conserved cysteine through the conserved F or W. The order of the fields is J gene, D gene, V gene, clone size, CDR3 DNA, CDR3 protein. D genes are given only for firm matches. Only part of the rows carry a size: once, few, many, or a class if the clone is expanded.

TRBJ1-1 . TRBV6-5 once TGTGCCAGCCGGACTACTGAGAACACTGAAGCTTTCTTT CASRTTENTEAFF
TRBJ2-5 . TRBV18 . TGTGCCAGCTCACCATCAACAGATCAAGAGACCCAGTACTTC CASSPSTDQETQYF
TRBJ2-1 TRBD2 TRBV24-1 . TGTGCCACCAGTGATCCCACTAGCGGGAGTGGCGATGAGCAGTTCTTC CATSDPTSGSGDEQFF
TRBJ1-4 TRBD1 TRBV19 . TGTGCCAGTAGTTTGGGGGACAGACTGATCGAAAAACTGTTTTTT CASSLGDRLIEKLFF
TRBJ1-1 . TRBV5-1 . TGCGCCAGCAGCCGTAGCAACACTGAAGCTTTCTTT CASSRSNTEAFF
TRBJ1-2 . TRBV19 . TGTGCCAGTACCTCGTGGCAAGGCTACACCTTC CASTSWQGYTF
TRBJ1-6 . TRBV21-1 . TGTGCCAGCATCAACCCCCTTGGTCTCAGCTCCTATAATTCACCCCTCCACTTT CASINPLGLSSYNSPLHF
TRBJ2-5 . TRBV19 once TGTGCCAGCTCTCTGCCGGGAAGCCAAGAGACCCAGTACTTC CASSLPGSQETQYF
TRBJ1-2 . TRBV19 . TGTGCCAGTAGTATAATATTCGTTGGGACATCTAACTATGGCTACACCTTC CASSIIFVGTSNYGYTF
TRBJ1-2 . TRBV9 . TGTGCCAGCACCGGGACAAACTATGGCTACACCTTC CASTGTNYGYTF
TRBJ2-7 TRBD1 TRBV30 . TGTGCCTGGACGACCGGGACAGCAGGCAGGGAGCAGTACTTC CAWTTGTAGREQYF
TRBJ1-2 . TRBV6-5 . TGTGCCAGCAGTTACTCGGGCGGGGGGGCTTATGGCTACACCTTC CASSYSGGGAYGYTF
TRBJ2-1 TRBD2 TRBV19 . TGTGCCAGTAGTCCCTTTCCCGGACTAGCGTTTGAGCAGTTCTTC CASSPFPGLAFEQFF
TRBJ2-5 TRBD2 TRBV5-1 . TGCGCCAGCAGCTTGGGGACTAGCGGGGGACAAGAGACCCAGTACTTC CASSLGTSGGQETQYF
TRBJ2-1 . TRBV11-2 . TGTGCCAGCAGCTTCCTAATCGGAGGGGATGAGCAGTTCTTC CASSFLIGGDEQFF
TRBJ2-7 TRBD2 TRBV9 . TGTGCCAGCAGCCCCTCATCAGTGGGGGGGTCCGAGCAGTACTTC CASSPSSVGGSEQYF
TRBJ1-1 . TRBV6-1 . TGTGCCAGCAGTGAAGCAACCGGGGGTGGTACTGAAGCTTTCTTT CASSEATGGGTEAFF
TRBJ1-1 . TRBV5-4 . TGTGCCAGCAGCTTGGCCCACACGGGGAACACTGAAGCTTTCTTT CASSLAHTGNTEAFF
TRBJ1-4 TRBD1 TRBV6-5 . TGTGCCAGCGGATCCGGACAGGGGGAATTTGAAAAACTGTTTTTT CASGSGQGEFEKLFF
TRBJ1-2 . TRBV9 few TGTGCCAGCAGCGTAGGCGATGTAAGCTATGGCTACACCTTC CASSVGDVSYGYTF
TRBJ1-4 TRBD1 TRBV4-2 . TGTGCCAGCAGCCAAGACCCCGCCGGGACAGGGTCCGAAAAACTGTTTTTT CASSQDPAGTGSEKLFF
TRBJ2-3 TRBD2 TRBV5-1 . TGCGCCAGCAGGTCCGGGACTAGCGGGAGTTCAGATACGCAGTATTTT CASRSGTSGSSDTQYF
TRBJ1-2 . TRBV6-6 . TGTGCCATCGCCGATTCTTCAGCTAACTATGGCTACACCTTC CAIADSSANYGYTF
TRBJ1-4 TRBD1 TRBV2 . TGTGCCAGCAGAGAACAGGGGATAAGTGAAAAACTGTTTTTT CASREQGISEKLFF
TRBJ2-1 . TRBV10-3 . TGTGCCATCAAGCGGGCCGGGAACTCCTACAATGAGCAGTTCTTC CAIKRAGNSYNEQFF
TRBJ1-1 . TRBV2 . TGTGCCAGCAGGGGGGGGAGGACGAACACTGAAGCTTTCTTT CASRGGRTNTEAFF
TRBJ2-1 . TRBV2 . TGTGCCAGCAGTGATGGCAGATTTAACAATGAGCAGTTCTTC CASSDGRFNNEQFF
TRBJ2-5 . TRBV30 . TGTGCCCAGAAGCGGGCCAGACAAGAGACCCAGTACTTC CAQKRARQETQYF
TRBJ2-1 TRBD2 TRBV2 . TGTGCCAGCAGGGAGACTAGCGGGGGGCACAATGAGCAGTTCTTC CASRETSGGHNEQFF
TRBJ2-1 . TRBV20-1 . TGCAGTGCTAGGGCCGACAATGAGCAGTTCTTC CSARADNEQFF
TRBJ1-6 . TRBV12-3/TRBV12-4 . TGTGCCAGCAGCCCAGCAGGGTATTCACCCCTCCACTTT CASSPAGYSPLHF
TRBJ2-3 . TRBV11-1 . TGTGCCAGCAGCTTTGGCGGAACTAGCACAGATACGCAGTATTTT CASSFGGTSTDTQYF
TRBJ1-4 TRBD1 TRBV4-3 . TGCGCCAGCAGCCAAAAACCGGGACAGGGGACTAATGAAAAACTGTTTTTT CASSQKPGQGTNEKLFF
TRBJ2-3 . TRBV5-1 . TGCGCCAGCAGCTTGGCCTCAGTCAGCACAGATACGCAGTATTTT CASSLASVSTDTQYF
TRBJ1-2 . TRBV12-3/TRBV12-4 few TGTGCCAGCAGTTTACGACAGTTCTATGGCTACACCTTC CASSLRQFYGYTF
TRBJ1-5 . TRBV10-3 . TGTGCCATCTCGGAGGGTCCTACCAATCAGCCCCAGCATTTT CAISEGPTNQPQHF
TRBJ1-1 . TRBV27 . TGTGCCAGCAGTTTCGTAGGGATCGGGAGAGACACTGAAGCTTTCTTT CASSFVGIGRDTEAFF
TRBJ2-1 TRBD2 TRBV10-3 . TGTGCCATCAGGGTGGGAACTAGCGGGATGTCCTACAATGAGCAGTTCTTC CAIRVGTSGMSYNEQFF
TRBJ2-7 TRBD1 TRBV19 few TGTGCCAGTAGTAGCCGGGACAGGGTGTCCTACGAGCAGTACTTC CASSSRDRVSYEQYF
TRBJ2-2 . TRBV4-3 . TGCGCCAGCAGCCAAGATCCCCCGGGGATCGAGACTGCCGGGGAGCTGTTTTTT CASSQDPPGIETAGELFF